This T cell receptor (beta chain) was recorded in a study of blood T cell repertoires in COVID-19. Germline V gene data show CDR1 as SEHNR and CDR2 as FQNEAQ (reference sequence). V trimming: 5 bases; J trimming: 8 bases; junction bases outside the gene matches: 7. The CDR3 runs to 14 residues. The protocol was immunoSEQ multiplex PCR, while the TCRdb copy is restricted to in-frame clones and leaves out a portion. The sample yields around 270,000 clones, approximately 90% seen once. The receptor's source is a man in his forties or fifties with acute or convalescent COVID-19. V usage is TRBV7-9 and J usage is TRBJ2-1, with 9 bases aligning to TRBD1. Sequenced material: peripheral blood. CDR3 coding DNA: TGTGCCAGCAGCCTGGACAGGGGTTCCGATGAGCAGTTCTTC. Its translation is CASSLDRGSDEQFF.